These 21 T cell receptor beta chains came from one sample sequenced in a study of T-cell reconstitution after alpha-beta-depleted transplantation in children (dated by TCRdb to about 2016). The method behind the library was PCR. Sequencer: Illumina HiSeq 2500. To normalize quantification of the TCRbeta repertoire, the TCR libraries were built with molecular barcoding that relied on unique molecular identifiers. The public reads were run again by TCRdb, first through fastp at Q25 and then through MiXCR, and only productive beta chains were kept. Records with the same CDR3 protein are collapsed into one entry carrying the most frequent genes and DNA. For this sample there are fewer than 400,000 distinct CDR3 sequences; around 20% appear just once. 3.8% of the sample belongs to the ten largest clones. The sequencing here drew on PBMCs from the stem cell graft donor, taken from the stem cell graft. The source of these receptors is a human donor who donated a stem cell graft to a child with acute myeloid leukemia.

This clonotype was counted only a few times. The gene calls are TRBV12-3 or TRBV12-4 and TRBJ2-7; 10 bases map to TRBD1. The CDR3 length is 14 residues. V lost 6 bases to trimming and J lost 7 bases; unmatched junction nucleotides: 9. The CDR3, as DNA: TGTGCCAGCAGCCACGGACAGGGGGAGAGGGAGCAGTACTTC. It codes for CASSHGQGEREQYF.

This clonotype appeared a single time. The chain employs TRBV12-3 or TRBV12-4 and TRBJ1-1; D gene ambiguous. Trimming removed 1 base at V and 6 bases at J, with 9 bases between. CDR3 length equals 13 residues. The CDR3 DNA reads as TGTGCCAGCAGTTTAGGGGCAGGACCTGAAGCTTTCTTT. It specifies CASSLGAGPEAFF.

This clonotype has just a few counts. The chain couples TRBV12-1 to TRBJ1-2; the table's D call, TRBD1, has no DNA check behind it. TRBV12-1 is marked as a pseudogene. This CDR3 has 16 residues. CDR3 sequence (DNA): TGTGCCAGCAGCTTTGGTCTGGACACGGAGGTCTATGGCTACACCTTC. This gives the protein CASSFGLDTEVYGYTF.

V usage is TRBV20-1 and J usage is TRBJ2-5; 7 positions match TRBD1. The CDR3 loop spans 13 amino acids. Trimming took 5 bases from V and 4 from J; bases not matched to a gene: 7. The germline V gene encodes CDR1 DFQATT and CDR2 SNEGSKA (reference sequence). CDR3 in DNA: TGCAGTGCTCCGGTACAGGGGAGAGAGACCCAGTACTTC. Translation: CSAPVQGRETQYF.

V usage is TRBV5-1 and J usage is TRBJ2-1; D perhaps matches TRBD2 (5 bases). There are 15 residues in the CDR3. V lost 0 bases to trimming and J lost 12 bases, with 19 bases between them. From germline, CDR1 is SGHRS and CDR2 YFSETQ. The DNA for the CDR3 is TGCGCCAGCAGCTTGGCCAATAGTAGGCGGGTGGCGCAGTTCTTC. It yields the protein CASSLANSRRVAQFF.

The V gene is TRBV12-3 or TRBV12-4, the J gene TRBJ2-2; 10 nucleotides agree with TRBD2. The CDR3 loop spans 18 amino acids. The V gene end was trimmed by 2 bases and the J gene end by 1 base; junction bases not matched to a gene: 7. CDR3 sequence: CASSLRLAGVWNTGELFF. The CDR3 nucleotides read TGTGCCAGCAGTTTAAGGCTAGCGGGAGTTTGGAACACCGGGGAGCTGTTTTTT.

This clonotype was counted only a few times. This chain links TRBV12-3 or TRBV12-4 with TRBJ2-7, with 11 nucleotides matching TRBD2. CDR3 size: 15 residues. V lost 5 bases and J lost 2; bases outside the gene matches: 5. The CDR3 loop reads CASSGGTSGTYEQYF. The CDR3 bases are TGTGCCAGCAGTGGCGGGACTAGCGGTACCTACGAGCAGTACTTC.

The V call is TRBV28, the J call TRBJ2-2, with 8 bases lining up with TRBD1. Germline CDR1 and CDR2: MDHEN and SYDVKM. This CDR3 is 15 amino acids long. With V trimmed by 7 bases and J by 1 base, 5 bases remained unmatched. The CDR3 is CASTTGQGNTGELFF. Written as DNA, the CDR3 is TGTGCCAGCACAACCGGACAGGGGAACACCGGGGAGCTGTTTTTT.

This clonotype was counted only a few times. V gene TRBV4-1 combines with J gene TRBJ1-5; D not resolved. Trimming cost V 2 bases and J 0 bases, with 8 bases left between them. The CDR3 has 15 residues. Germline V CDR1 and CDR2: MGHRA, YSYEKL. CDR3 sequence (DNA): TGCGCCAGCAGCCAACAGCCCTATAGCAATCAGCCCCAGCATTTT. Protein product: CASSQQPYSNQPQHF.

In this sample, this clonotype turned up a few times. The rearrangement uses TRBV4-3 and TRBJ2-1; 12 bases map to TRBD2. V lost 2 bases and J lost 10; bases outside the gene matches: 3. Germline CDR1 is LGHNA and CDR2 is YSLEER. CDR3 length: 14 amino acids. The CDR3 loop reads CASSQLAGGDEQFF. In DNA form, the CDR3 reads TGCGCCAGCAGCCAACTAGCGGGAGGGGACGAGCAGTTCTTC.

DNA of the CDR3: TGTGCCAGCAGTTACTCGGTTCGTGGAGGGAACACTGAAGCTTTCTTT. Its translation: CASSYSVRGGNTEAFF. The chain combines TRBV6-2 or TRBV6-3 with TRBJ1-1, with D hard to call. Germline-derived CDR1 and CDR2 are MNHEY and SVGEGT. V gave up 0 bases and J gave up 1 base, with 12 bases separating them. There are 16 residues in the CDR3.

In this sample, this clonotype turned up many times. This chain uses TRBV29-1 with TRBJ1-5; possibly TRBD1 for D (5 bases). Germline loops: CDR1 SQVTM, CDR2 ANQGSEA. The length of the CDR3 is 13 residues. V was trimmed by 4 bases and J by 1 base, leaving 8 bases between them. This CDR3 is CSVGRDSNQPQHF. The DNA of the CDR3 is TGCAGCGTTGGACGGGACAGCAATCAGCCCCAGCATTTT.

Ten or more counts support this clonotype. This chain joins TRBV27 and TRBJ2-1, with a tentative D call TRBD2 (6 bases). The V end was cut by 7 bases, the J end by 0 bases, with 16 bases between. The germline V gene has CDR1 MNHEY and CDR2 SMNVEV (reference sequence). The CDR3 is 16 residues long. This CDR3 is CASNPSGSPSYNEQFF. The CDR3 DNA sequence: TGTGCCAGCAACCCAAGCGGGTCCCCCTCCTACAATGAGCAGTTCTTC.

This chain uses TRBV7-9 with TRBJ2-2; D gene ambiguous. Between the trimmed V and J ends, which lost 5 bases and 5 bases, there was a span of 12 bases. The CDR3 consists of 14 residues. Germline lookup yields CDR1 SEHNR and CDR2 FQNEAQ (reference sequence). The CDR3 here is CASSPLWATGELFF. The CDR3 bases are TGTGCCAGCAGCCCGCTTTGGGCGACCGGGGAGCTGTTTTTT.

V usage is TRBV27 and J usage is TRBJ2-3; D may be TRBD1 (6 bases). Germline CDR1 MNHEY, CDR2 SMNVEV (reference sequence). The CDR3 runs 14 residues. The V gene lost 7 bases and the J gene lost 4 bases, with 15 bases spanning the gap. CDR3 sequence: CASTRAGAPDTQYF. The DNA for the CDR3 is TGTGCCAGCACAAGGGCAGGGGCTCCAGATACGCAGTATTTT.

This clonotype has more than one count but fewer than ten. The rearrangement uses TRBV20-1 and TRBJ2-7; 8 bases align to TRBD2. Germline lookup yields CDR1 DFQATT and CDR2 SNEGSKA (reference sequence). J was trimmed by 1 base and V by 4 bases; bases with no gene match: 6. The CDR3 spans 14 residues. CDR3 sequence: CSATRTSLSYEQYF. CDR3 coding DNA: TGCAGTGCTACCCGGACTAGCTTGTCCTACGAGCAGTACTTC.

The CDR3 loop is CASSFEGGSSGNEQFF. The CDR3 DNA sequence: TGTGCCAGCAGCTTTGAGGGCGGGAGCTCGGGGAATGAGCAGTTCTTC. The chain links TRBV13 to TRBJ2-1, with 7 bases that match TRBD2. Trimming at V came to 3 bases and at J to 7 bases, leaving 12 bases not matched to a gene. Germline loops: CDR1 PRHDT, CDR2 FYEKMQ (reference sequence). The CDR3 spans 16 residues.

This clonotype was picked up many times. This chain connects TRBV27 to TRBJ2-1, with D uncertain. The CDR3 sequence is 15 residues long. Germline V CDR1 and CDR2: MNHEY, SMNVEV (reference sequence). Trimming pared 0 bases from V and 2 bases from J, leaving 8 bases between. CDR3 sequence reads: CASSLSNPTYNEQFF. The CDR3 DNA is TGTGCCAGCAGTTTATCGAACCCTACCTACAATGAGCAGTTCTTC.

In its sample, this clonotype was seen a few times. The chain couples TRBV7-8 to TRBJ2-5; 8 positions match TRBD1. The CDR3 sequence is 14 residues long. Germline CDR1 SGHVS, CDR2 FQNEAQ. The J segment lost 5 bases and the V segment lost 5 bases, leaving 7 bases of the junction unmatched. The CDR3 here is CASSPGGSRETQYF. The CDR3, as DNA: TGTGCCAGCAGCCCAGGGGGCTCGCGGGAGACCCAGTACTTC.

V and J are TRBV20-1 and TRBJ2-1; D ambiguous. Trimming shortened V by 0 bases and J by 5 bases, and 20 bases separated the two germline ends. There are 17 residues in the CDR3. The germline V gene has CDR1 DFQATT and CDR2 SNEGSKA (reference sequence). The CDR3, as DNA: TGCAGTGCTAGAGATCGGATAGGGTATCTTGGGAACAATGAGCAGTTCTTC. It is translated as CSARDRIGYLGNNEQFF.

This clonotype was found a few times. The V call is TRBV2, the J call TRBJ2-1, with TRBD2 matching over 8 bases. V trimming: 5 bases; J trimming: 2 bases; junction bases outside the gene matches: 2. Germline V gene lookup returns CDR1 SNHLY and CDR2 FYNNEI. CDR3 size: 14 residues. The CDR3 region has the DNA TGTGCCAGCAGTCGGGAGGGAGCCTACAATGAGCAGTTCTTC. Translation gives CASSREGAYNEQFF.